Presented here are 17 T cell receptor beta chains from one specimen sequenced in a study of identical twins' blood T cells. In TCRdb, the 5' RACE reads were re-called with MiXCR into one record per CDR3 protein. The data hold hundreds of thousands of distinct CDR3 sequences, with roughly 31% observed a single time. Sequenced: PBMCs. The receptor set was obtained from a woman between 18 and 55 years old in good health.

The chain uses TRBV3-1 and TRBJ1-2, with a tentative D call TRBD1 (6 bases). This CDR3 has 14 amino acids. The V gene's germline CDR1 is LGHDT and CDR2 YNNKEL (reference sequence). Trimming stripped 3 bases from V and 3 bases from J, with 11 bases between. CDR3 region: CASSQSSGDYGYTF. The CDR3 coding sequence is TGTGCCAGCAGCCAGAGTTCAGGGGACTATGGCTACACCTTC.

This clonotype turned up a few times. The CDR3 bases are TGTGCTAGTGGTTTGCACAGGGCCACTGAAGCTTTCTTT. It translates to CASGLHRATEAFF. This chain links TRBV12-5 with TRBJ1-1; D might be TRBD1 (6 bases). Trimming stripped 2 bases from V and 4 bases from J, with 8 bases between. Germline V gives CDR1 LGHNT, CDR2 FRNRAP. This CDR3 is built from 13 residues.

This clonotype was seen a few times. The chain employs TRBV10-1 and TRBJ1-1; D might be TRBD1 (5 bases). The CDR3 length is 14 residues. Germline loops: CDR1 WNHNN, CDR2 SYGVQD (reference sequence). The V end lost 3 bases, the J end lost 4 bases, and 12 bases lay between the germline ends. The CDR3 DNA reads TGCGCCAGCAGTGAAGTCCCGGGGGTCACTGAAGCTTTCTTT. Translation gives CASSEVPGVTEAFF.

The V gene is TRBV6-1, the J gene TRBJ1-3; the D is unclear. Germline CDR1 reads MNHNS; CDR2 reads SASEGT. This CDR3 is 15 amino acids long. V was cut by 4 bases and J by 4 bases, with 14 bases left in between. Here the CDR3 reads CASSVGQTRGNTIYF. CDR3 in DNA: TGTGCCAGCAGTGTCGGTCAGACCCGGGGAAACACCATATATTTT.

This clonotype was counted only a few times. This chain joins TRBV18 and TRBJ1-1; a possible D gene is TRBD1 (6 bases). The CDR3 contains 14 residues. Germline V gives CDR1 KGHSH, CDR2 LQKENI. V was trimmed by 7 bases and J by 4 bases, leaving 16 bases between them. CDR3 sequence: CASLNEEGVTEAFF. In DNA form, the CDR3 reads TGTGCCAGCTTAAACGAGGAGGGGGTCACTGAAGCTTTCTTT.

The chain has TRBV7-9 and TRBJ1-1, with D unclear. With 1 base removed from V and 4 bases from J, the gap between germline ends came to 13 bases. Germline CDR1 and CDR2: SEHNR and FQNEAQ (reference sequence). The CDR3 length is 15 residues. CDR3 loop: CASSLGLLLSTEAFF. CDR3 nucleotide sequence: TGTGCCAGCAGCTTAGGACTCCTCCTTTCCACTGAAGCTTTCTTT.

V usage is TRBV20-1 and J usage is TRBJ1-2; D gene ambiguous. Trimming cost V 6 bases and J 0 bases, with 8 bases left between them. Germline V gene lookup returns CDR1 DFQATT and CDR2 SNEGSKA (reference sequence). The CDR3 has 12 amino acids. The CDR3 sequence is CSALNSNYGYTF. The CDR3 region has the DNA TGCAGTGCCCTAAATTCTAACTATGGCTACACCTTC.

This clonotype was seen repeatedly, ten times or more. The chain couples TRBV28 to TRBJ1-1; 9 bases agree with TRBD1. Germline CDR1 is MDHEN and CDR2 is SYDVKM. The CDR3 sequence is 15 residues long. V lost 5 bases, J lost 10 bases, and 14 bases stayed unmatched. For the CDR3, the DNA is TGTGCCAGCAGTGATCCGGGACAGGGAAGAGGAGGAGCTTTCTTT. This encodes CASSDPGQGRGGAFF.

This clonotype showed up just a few times. The rearrangement uses TRBV14 and TRBJ2-2; possibly TRBD2 for D (5 bases). CDR3 length: 14 residues. In germline, CDR1 is SGHDN, CDR2 FVKESK. V lost 4 bases and J lost 3, with 9 bases in between. CDR3 sequence: CASSLSGYTGELFF. The CDR3 DNA reads TGTGCCAGCAGCCTATCGGGATACACCGGGGAGCTGTTTTTT.

The rearrangement joins TRBV6-5 to TRBJ1-1; possible D gene TRBD1, 5 bases. Germline lookup yields CDR1 MNHEY and CDR2 SVGAGI. The CDR3 has 15 residues. Between the trimmed V and J ends, which lost 6 bases and 5 bases, there was a span of 19 bases. Here the CDR3 reads CASRRADAGQTEAFF. The CDR3 nucleotides read TGTGCCAGCAGACGGGCCGATGCAGGGCAGACTGAAGCTTTCTTT.

This clonotype was seen a few times. This rearrangement joins TRBV29-1 to TRBJ2-3; D may be TRBD2 (5 bases). Germline V CDR1 and CDR2: SQVTM, ANQGSEA. V was cut by 4 bases and J by 5 bases, with 13 bases left in between. The CDR3 contains 13 residues. The CDR3, as DNA: TGCAGCGTTGGCCCGGGATCGAAAGATACGCAGTATTTT. It encodes CSVGPGSKDTQYF.

To note about this clonotype: At one of its ends the junction is not consistent with the germline gene, which may arise from a read error. The chain uses TRBV20-1 and TRBJ2-1; the D gene is possibly TRBD2 (5 bases). Germline assignment: CDR1 DFQATT and CDR2 SNEGSKA (reference sequence). The CDR3 is 12 residues long. The CDR3 bases are TGCAGTGCTAGAGATCGAGGGTATGAGCAGTCCTTC. This translates into CSARDRGYEQSF.

With regard to this clonotype: A read error may be the cause here, since a much bigger clone is one base away. The chain has TRBV5-6 and TRBJ2-1; 11 positions match TRBD1. Germline CDR1 and CDR2: SGHDT and YYEEEE. This CDR3 contains 18 residues. In DNA form, the CDR3 reads TGTACCAGCAGCTTAGTGATTGAGAGGACAGGGGGCTATAATGAGCAGTTCTTC. Translating gives CTSSLVIERTGGYNEQFF. Based on the CDR3 plus reference TRBV5-6 and TRBJ2-1, the full variable domain is DAGVTQSPTHLIKTRGQQVTLRCSPKSGHDTVSWYQQALGQGPQFIFQYYEEEERQRGNFPDRFSGHQFPNYSSELNVNALLLGDSALYLCTSSLVIERTGGYNEQFFGPGTRLTVL.

This clonotype was observed a few times. V is TRBV3-1 and J is TRBJ1-2; perhaps TRBD1 as D (6 bases). Germline V gene sequence: CDR1 LGHDT, CDR2 YNNKEL (reference sequence). Between the trimmed V and J ends, which lost 0 bases and 2 bases, there was a span of 7 bases. This CDR3 has 14 residues. The CDR3 bases are TGTGCCAGCAGCCAAGATGACAGGAACTATGGCTACACCTTC. This translates into CASSQDDRNYGYTF.

This clonotype was counted between two and nine times. This chain connects TRBV19 to TRBJ2-2, with TRBD1 matching over 9 bases. Germline trimming cut 10 bases from V and 3 bases from J; bases unmatched to any gene: 6. Germline loops: CDR1 LNHDA, CDR2 SQIVND (reference sequence). The CDR3 length is 14 residues. CDR3 sequence: CATSRDRDTGELFF. The CDR3 DNA follows: TGTGCCACCAGCCGGGACAGGGACACCGGGGAGCTGTTTTTT.

In its sample, this clonotype was seen a few times. The chain uses TRBV7-2 and TRBJ1-5; D is ambiguous. V lost 1 base and J lost 4, with 5 bases in between. This CDR3 has 13 residues. The germline gives CDR1 SGHTA, CDR2 FQGNSA. CDR3 loop: CASSLEVNQPQHF. For the CDR3, the DNA is TGTGCCAGCAGCTTAGAAGTAAATCAGCCCCAGCATTTT.

The chain combines TRBV6-6 with TRBJ1-5; D is ambiguous. The CDR3 extends over 14 amino acids. Trimming removed 3 bases from V and 0 bases from J, with 6 bases in between. Germline V gene data show CDR1 as MNHNY and CDR2 as SVGAGI (reference sequence). Here the CDR3 reads CASSYGVSNQPQHF. CDR3 nucleotide sequence: TGTGCCAGCAGTTATGGGGTTAGCAATCAGCCCCAGCATTTT.